The T cell receptor (beta chain) described here comes from a study of T cell responses to AZD1222 COVID-19 vaccine. As concerns this clone: Its target is unknown.

Overall study results and limits: Following two doses of AZD1222, Spike-specific TCR breadth and depth rose. Scientists sampled the repertoires only once the peak T cell response had passed. Donors were largely white British and mainly female; clonal diversity was possibly underestimated. Only a handful of individuals given AZD1222 were seropositive at baseline.

Clones were read by immunoSEQ multiplex PCR, and TCRdb kept only the in-frame ones, dropping some. The sample comprises 150,000 to 200,000 clones, around nine tenths of which are singletons, and less than 6.5% rests with the top ten. Germline lookup yields CDR1 LNHDA and CDR2 SQIVND (reference sequence). The CDR3 has 15 residues. V gave up 7 bases and J gave up 0 bases, with 15 bases separating them. The chain uses TRBV19 and TRBJ1-1; a weak D match, TRBD1 (5 bases). This receptor was obtained from an adult in good health. The sequenced sample was peripheral blood, obtained on day 0 of AZD1222 vaccination. The CDR3 loop is CASTPGRTLNTEAFF. The CDR3 DNA reads TGTGCCAGTACCCCAGGGAGGACCCTGAACACTGAAGCTTTCTTT.